The 13 T cell receptor beta chains reported below all come from one sample, sequenced in a study of blood T cell repertoires in COVID-19 (dated by TCRdb to about 2020). Library preparation used the immunoSEQ multiplex PCR assay. TCRdb took over this immuneACCESS table, retaining in-frame rearrangements with V and J assigned. Such tables are incomplete; in checked studies, under half of the missing clones stem from an unresolved V gene, and the remainder is unexplained. Present in this sample are approximately 440,000 clones, approximately 86% of which were seen just once. The ten largest make up under 0.85% of the sample. The sequenced sample was PBMCs or T cells enriched from blood (not recorded which). The receptors stem from a woman aged 18-29 years who had recovered from COVID-19.

The chain combines TRBV7-8 with TRBJ1-3; TRBD1 matches at 8 bases. V lost 5 bases, J lost 3 bases, and 6 bases stayed unmatched. Germline CDR1 and CDR2: SGHVS and FQNEAQ. This CDR3 spans 15 amino acids. The CDR3 region is CASSADRGGGNTIYF. For the CDR3, the DNA is TGTGCCAGCAGCGCCGACAGGGGAGGTGGAAACACCATATATTTT.

The CDR3 DNA sequence: TGTGCCAGCAGTGAATCGACAGGGGAACAGCCCCAGCATTTT. Translation: CASSESTGEQPQHF. The J gene is TRBJ1-5, the V gene TRBV25-1; 8 positions match TRBD1. This CDR3 is 14 amino acids long. Unmatched junction bases numbered 3, after V lost 1 base and J lost 7 bases. Germline V gene sequence: CDR1 MGHDK, CDR2 SYGVNS.

V and J are TRBV10-1 and TRBJ2-3, with 7 positions matching TRBD1. The germline V gene has CDR1 WNHNN and CDR2 SYGVQD (reference sequence). This CDR3 has 15 residues. The junction had 2 bases not matched to a gene; V was cut back by 2 bases and J by 0 bases. The CDR3: CASSEQGVSTDTQYF. CDR3 nucleotides: TGCGCCAGCAGTGAGCAGGGGGTTAGCACAGATACGCAGTATTTT.

The V call is TRBV6-5, the J call TRBJ2-5; D may be TRBD2 (6 bases). The germline CDR1 and CDR2 sequences are MNHEY and SVGAGI. This CDR3 is 14 amino acids long. With 6 bases removed from V and 6 bases from J, the gap between germline ends came to 17 bases. CDR3 DNA: TGTGCCAGCAGCGCCTCCGGGGGAGGAAAGACCCAGTACTTC. Translation: CASSASGGGKTQYF.

V is TRBV7-9 and J is TRBJ1-1, with 10 bases fitting TRBD1. Germline CDR1 SEHNR, CDR2 FQNEAQ (reference sequence). Unmatched junction bases numbered 8, after V lost 5 bases and J lost 5 bases. The CDR3 totals 15 residues. The CDR3 bases are TGTGCCAGCAGCCCCTGGGACAGGGGAGGGACTGAAGCTTTCTTT. Translating gives CASSPWDRGGTEAFF. Variable domain in full (rest from reference TRBV7-9 and TRBJ1-1): DTGVSQNPRHKITKRGQNVTFRCDPISEHNRLYWYRQTLGQGPEFLTYFQNEAQLEKSRLLSDRFSAERPKGSFSTLEIQRTEQGDSAMYLCASSPWDRGGTEAFFGQGTRLTVV.

The chain recombines TRBV9 with TRBJ2-7, with no clear D. The CDR3 spans 11 residues. V dropped 5 bases and J dropped 3 bases, with 6 bases sitting between them. Germline CDR1 is SGDLS and CDR2 is YYNGEE. CDR3 DNA: TGTGCCAGCAGTCCTAACTACGAGCAGTACTTC. Protein sequence: CASSPNYEQYF.

To note about this clone: Other DNA sequences in this specimen translate into the identical CDR3. The chain employs TRBV5-6 and TRBJ1-1; D is perhaps TRBD1 (5 bases). CDR3 length: 11 residues. In germline, CDR1 is SGHDT, CDR2 YYEEEE. Trimming pared 4 bases from V and 4 bases from J, leaving 5 bases between. The CDR3 coding sequence is TGTGCCAGCAGCAGGGGCACTGAAGCTTTCTTT. Translated: CASSRGTEAFF.

The gene calls are TRBV4-1 and TRBJ1-1; TRBD1 might be the D (6 bases). This CDR3 contains 16 residues. Germline values: CDR1 MGHRA, CDR2 YSYEKL. Deletions cut 3 bases from V and 0 bases from J, with 14 bases between. The CDR3 reads CASSQSTGTMNTEAFF. The CDR3 DNA is TGCGCCAGCAGCCAGTCTACAGGGACCATGAACACTGAAGCTTTCTTT.

This chain uses TRBV7-2 with TRBJ2-1; 14 nucleotides agree with TRBD2. The germline V gene encodes CDR1 SGHTA and CDR2 FQGNSA. CDR3 length: 17 residues. Losses at the gene ends were 5 bases for V and 8 bases for J; bases not matched to a gene: 11. The CDR3 DNA sequence: TGTGCCAGCAGCGCCCGACTAGCGGGGGGGCCGATGGATGAGCAGTTCTTC. It encodes CASSARLAGGPMDEQFF.

The genes are TRBV7-9 and TRBJ2-3; D is uncertain. The CDR3 has 18 amino acids. V was pared by 2 bases and J by 0 bases, with 18 bases between. Germline CDR1 and CDR2: SEHNR and FQNEAQ (reference sequence). The CDR3 bases are TGTGCCAGCAGCTTATCTAATCAGGATTACTTTAGCACAGATACGCAGTATTTT. Its protein product is CASSLSNQDYFSTDTQYF.

The V and J genes are TRBV19 and TRBJ2-1; 13 positions agree with TRBD2. The CDR3 sequence is 17 residues long. J was trimmed by 6 bases and V by 5 bases; bases with no gene match: 10. The germline CDR1 and CDR2 sequences are LNHDA and SQIVND (reference sequence). The CDR3 sequence is CASSSWTSGGPFNEQFF. In DNA, the CDR3 is TGTGCCAGTAGTTCTTGGACTAGCGGGGGTCCCTTCAATGAGCAGTTCTTC.

The gene calls are TRBV6-5 and TRBJ2-1, with 8 bases lining up with TRBD1. J lost 10 bases, V lost 5 bases, and 4 bases had no gene match. The CDR3 has 12 amino acids. In germline, CDR1 is MNHEY, CDR2 SVGAGI. The CDR3 nucleotides read TGTGCCAGCAGTCAACAGGGGGACGAGCAGTTCTTC. Translation gives CASSQQGDEQFF.

This sequence joins TRBV5-1 and TRBJ1-3; perhaps TRBD1 as D (6 bases). V lost 0 bases, J lost 0 bases, and 10 bases lay in between. The germline V gene encodes CDR1 SGHRS and CDR2 YFSETQ. The CDR3 length is 16 residues. The CDR3 sequence is CASSLGDTRSGNTIYF. CDR3 nucleotides: TGCGCCAGCAGCTTGGGGGACACCCGCTCTGGAAACACCATATATTTT.